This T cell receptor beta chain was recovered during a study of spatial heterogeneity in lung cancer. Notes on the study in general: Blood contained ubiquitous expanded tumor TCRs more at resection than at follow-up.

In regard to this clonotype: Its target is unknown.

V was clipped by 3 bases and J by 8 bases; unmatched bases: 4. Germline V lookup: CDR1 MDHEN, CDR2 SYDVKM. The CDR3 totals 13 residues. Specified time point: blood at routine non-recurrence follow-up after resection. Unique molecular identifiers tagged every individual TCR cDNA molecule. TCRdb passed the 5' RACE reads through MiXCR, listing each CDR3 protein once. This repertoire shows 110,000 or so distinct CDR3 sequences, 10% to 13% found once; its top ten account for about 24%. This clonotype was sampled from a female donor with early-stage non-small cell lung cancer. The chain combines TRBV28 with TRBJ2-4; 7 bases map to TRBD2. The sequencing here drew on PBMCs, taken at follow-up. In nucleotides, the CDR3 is TGTGCCAGCAGTTTCCCAGGGAGGGACATTCAGTACTTC. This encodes CASSFPGRDIQYF.